This entry concerns a single T cell receptor (beta chain). Unsorted samples, those not sorted, used approximately 100 million PBMCs for genomic DNA. Trimming removed 6 bases at V and 4 bases at J, with 12 bases between. The CDR3 spans 14 residues. CDR1 is MDHEN and CDR2 is SYDVKM in the germline V gene. The data are from a study of shared clonotypes between healthy human individuals. The genomic DNA of each subset was split evenly across several immunoSEQ plates. Unsorted PBMC samples were amplified in replicate PCRs containing approximately 300 ng DNA, 30,000 or so T cell genomes. It was on ten immunoSEQ deep assay plates that unsorted PBMC DNA was sequenced. Only in-frame clones appear in the TCRdb table, and some are missing; sequencing was by immunoSEQ multiplex PCR. Among around 500,000 clones, around 79% were seen once, and the ten largest hold 9.5% to 15%.

Source material: PBMCs. This chain links TRBV28 with TRBJ1-4, with a weak D call TRBD1 (5 bases). This receptor was obtained from a woman aged 40 to 50 in good health. Some clones in this sample may be carry-over from other donors' samples. In DNA, the CDR3 is TGTGCCAGCAGGTCCCCGGGACTTAATGAAAAACTGTTTTTT. Its translation: CASRSPGLNEKLFF.